Listed below are T cell receptor beta chains from one sample, sequenced in a study of regulatory T cells in long-lasting Graves disease. MiXCR, run by TCRdb on the multiplex PCR reads, gives a single entry per CDR3 protein. This sample yields 410,000 or so distinct CDR3 sequences, of which 15% are seen a single time; over 15% belongs to the top ten. The same data also went into a second study, on T cells in Graves' hyperthyroidism and ophthalmopathy.

The starting material was peripheral blood mononuclear cells (PBMCs), obtained at new diagnosis, from a patient treated with antithyroid drugs. The receptor source for this set is a woman aged 25 to 39 with Graves disease. Each CDR3 is given with its conserved first and last residue. The D gene is left open where the match is weak. Size tells how often a clone was seen (once, few, many) or the class of an expanded clone, and some rows leave it out.

J gene: TRBJ2-3; V gene: TRBV9; clone size: -; D gene: TRBD2; CDR3 protein: CASSAGLAAMPDTQYF; CDR3 DNA: TGTGCCAGCAGCGCGGGACTAGCGGCTATGCCAGATACGCAGTATTTT
J gene: TRBJ2-5; V gene: TRBV18; clone size: many; D gene: -; CDR3 protein: CASSPSGDTQYF; CDR3 DNA: TGTGCCAGCTCACCTTCGGGGGATACCCAGTACTTC
J gene: TRBJ2-4; V gene: TRBV18; clone size: -; D gene: TRBD1; CDR3 protein: CASSPDRELAKNIQYF; CDR3 DNA: TGTGCCAGCTCACCCGACAGGGAACTAGCCAAAAACATTCAGTACTTC
J gene: TRBJ2-1; V gene: TRBV15; clone size: few; D gene: -; CDR3 protein: CATSRDIRSYNEQFF; CDR3 DNA: TGTGCCACCAGCAGAGATATAAGATCCTACAATGAGCAGTTCTTC
J gene: TRBJ1-5; V gene: TRBV7-8; clone size: -; D gene: TRBD1; CDR3 protein: CASSGTGYQPQHF; CDR3 DNA: TGTGCCAGCAGCGGGACAGGGTACCAGCCCCAGCATTTT
J gene: TRBJ1-6; V gene: TRBV6-2/TRBV6-3; clone size: -; D gene: -; CDR3 protein: CASSYSTQANSFF; CDR3 DNA: TGTGCCAGCAGTTACTCGACTCAAGCGAATTCATTCTTT
J gene: TRBJ2-4; V gene: TRBV20-1; clone size: -; D gene: -; CDR3 protein: CSARQGAQPIQYF; CDR3 DNA: TGCAGTGCTCGACAAGGGGCGCAGCCCATTCAGTACTTC
J gene: TRBJ1-5; V gene: TRBV5-1; clone size: few; D gene: -; CDR3 protein: CASSLSAKTQHF; CDR3 DNA: TGCGCCAGCAGCTTGAGCGCCAAGACCCAGCATTTT
J gene: TRBJ2-7; V gene: TRBV20-1; clone size: many; D gene: -; CDR3 protein: CSARASTGSYEQYF; CDR3 DNA: TGCAGTGCTAGAGCCTCAACCGGGAGCTACGAGCAGTACTTC
J gene: TRBJ2-5; V gene: TRBV19; clone size: few; D gene: -; CDR3 protein: CASSRGLGRSGETQYF; CDR3 DNA: TGTGCCAGTAGTAGGGGGCTGGGCAGGTCGGGGGAGACCCAGTACTTC
J gene: TRBJ2-3; V gene: TRBV5-1; clone size: many; D gene: -; CDR3 protein: CASSLTGIDTQYF; CDR3 DNA: TGCGCCAGCAGCCTAACAGGGATAGATACGCAGTATTTT
J gene: TRBJ2-7; V gene: TRBV5-1; clone size: -; D gene: -; CDR3 protein: CASSLNMFYEQYF; CDR3 DNA: TGCGCCAGCAGCTTGAATATGTTCTACGAGCAGTACTTC
J gene: TRBJ1-1; V gene: TRBV5-1; clone size: many; D gene: TRBD1; CDR3 protein: CASSRTGELSEAFF; CDR3 DNA: TGCGCCAGCAGCCGGACAGGGGAGCTTTCTGAAGCTTTCTTT
J gene: TRBJ1-1; V gene: TRBV7-9; clone size: -; D gene: -; CDR3 protein: CASSLNWGGTEAFF; CDR3 DNA: TGTGCCAGCAGCCTCAACTGGGGGGGGACTGAAGCTTTCTTT
J gene: TRBJ2-3; V gene: TRBV7-3; clone size: -; D gene: TRBD2; CDR3 protein: CASSLNPQGLAGKTDTQYF; CDR3 DNA: TGTGCCAGCAGCTTAAACCCCCAGGGACTAGCGGGAAAAACAGATACGCAGTATTTT
J gene: TRBJ1-5; V gene: TRBV12-3/TRBV12-4; clone size: many; D gene: -; CDR3 protein: CASSLALASPQHF; CDR3 DNA: TGTGCCAGCAGTTTAGCCCTCGCATCGCCCCAGCATTTT
J gene: TRBJ1-3; V gene: TRBV19; clone size: few; D gene: TRBD1; CDR3 protein: CASSGPPTGSGNTIYF; CDR3 DNA: TGTGCCAGTAGTGGACCCCCGACAGGGTCTGGAAACACCATATATTTT
J gene: TRBJ2-5; V gene: TRBV24-1; clone size: -; D gene: TRBD1; CDR3 protein: CATSDFGQGARETQYF; CDR3 DNA: TGTGCCACCAGTGATTTTGGGCAGGGGGCAAGAGAGACCCAGTACTTC
J gene: TRBJ1-5; V gene: TRBV6-1; clone size: -; D gene: TRBD1; CDR3 protein: CASSHGQGGDSNQPQHF; CDR3 DNA: TGTGCCAGCAGTCACGGACAGGGTGGAGATAGCAATCAGCCCCAGCATTTT
J gene: TRBJ2-1; V gene: TRBV20-1; clone size: few; D gene: -; CDR3 protein: CSARVWGVNEQFF; CDR3 DNA: TGCAGTGCTAGAGTTTGGGGGGTCAATGAGCAGTTCTTC
J gene: TRBJ2-1; V gene: TRBV5-1; clone size: -; D gene: TRBD2; CDR3 protein: CASSLVGGRAINEQSF; CDR3 DNA: TGCGCCAGCAGCTTGGTTGGCGGGAGGGCCATCAATGAGCAGTCCTTC
J gene: TRBJ1-1; V gene: TRBV10-1; clone size: many; D gene: -; CDR3 protein: CASSENTNTEAFF; CDR3 DNA: TGTGCCAGCAGTGAAAATACCAACACTGAAGCTTTCTTT
J gene: TRBJ1-1; V gene: TRBV5-4; clone size: -; D gene: -; CDR3 protein: CASRSIDTEAFF; CDR3 DNA: TGTGCCAGCAGGTCTATTGACACTGAAGCCTTCTTT
J gene: TRBJ2-1; V gene: TRBV20-1; clone size: -; D gene: TRBD2; CDR3 protein: CSARRTSGLPNERFF; CDR3 DNA: TGCAGTGCTAGACGGACTAGCGGGCTGCCTAATGAGCGGTTCTTC
J gene: TRBJ2-1; V gene: TRBV12-3/TRBV12-4; clone size: -; D gene: TRBD2; CDR3 protein: CASSLAIGLADYNEQFF; CDR3 DNA: TGTGCCAGCAGTTTAGCAATTGGACTAGCAGACTACAATGAGCAGTTCTTC
J gene: TRBJ2-1; V gene: TRBV10-3; clone size: many; D gene: TRBD2; CDR3 protein: CAISDKVAGNNEQFF; CDR3 DNA: TGTGCCATCAGTGATAAGGTAGCGGGGAACAATGAGCAGTTCTTC
J gene: TRBJ2-7; V gene: TRBV20-1; clone size: -; D gene: -; CDR3 protein: CSASEGGRPRSYEQYF; CDR3 DNA: TGCAGTGCTAGTGAGGGTGGGAGGCCGAGATCCTACGAGCAGTACTTC
J gene: TRBJ1-1; V gene: TRBV9; clone size: -; D gene: -; CDR3 protein: CASSVFRGGSTEAFF; CDR3 DNA: TGTGCCAGCAGCGTTTTTAGGGGTGGATCCACTGAAGCTTTCTTT
J gene: TRBJ2-5; V gene: TRBV10-3; clone size: -; D gene: -; CDR3 protein: CATSVGSGETQYF; CDR3 DNA: TGTGCCACCAGTGTTGGTAGCGGAGAGACCCAGTACTTC
J gene: TRBJ2-5; V gene: TRBV5-1; clone size: few; D gene: -; CDR3 protein: CASSIKETQYF; CDR3 DNA: TGCGCCAGCAGCATTAAAGAGACCCAGTACTTC
J gene: TRBJ1-2; V gene: TRBV9; clone size: many; D gene: -; CDR3 protein: CASSVAGTGTFESLIATF; CDR3 DNA: TGTGCCAGCAGCGTAGCAGGGACCGGGACATTCGAGTCTTTGATCGCTACCTTC